Presented here are 14 T cell receptor beta chains from one specimen sequenced in a study of blood T cell repertoires in COVID-19. Data came from immunoSEQ multiplex PCR; TCRdb stores just in-frame clones and leaves some out. In the table there are fewer than 250,000 clones, 83% of which are singletons. The specimen was PBMCs or T cells enriched from blood (not recorded which). These receptors all come from a middle-aged woman who had been exposed to COVID-19.

This sequence joins TRBV5-1 and TRBJ1-2; D remains ambiguous. Germline V gene lookup returns CDR1 SGHRS and CDR2 YFSETQ. The V gene lost 4 bases and the J gene lost 8 bases, with 15 bases spanning the gap. This CDR3 has 13 residues. CDR3 bases: TGCGCCAGCAGCGACTCTCCCCCTGACGGCTACACCTTC. Translated: CASSDSPPDGYTF.

This clone occurred once. This sequence joins TRBV6-5 and TRBJ2-7; 9 bases are a match to TRBD2. CDR1 is MNHEY and CDR2 is SVGAGI in the germline V gene. The CDR3 has 16 amino acids. Trimming took 0 bases from V and 3 from J; bases not matched to a gene: 6. In DNA form, the CDR3 reads TGTGCCAGCAGTTACTCGGCCCCAGCGGGGGGCTACGAGCAGTACTTC. This codes for CASSYSAPAGGYEQYF.

This clone was recorded a few times. V gene TRBV4-3 combines with J gene TRBJ1-4; no firm D call. Trimming removed 0 bases at V and 5 bases at J, with 10 bases between. CDR1 LGHNA and CDR2 YSLEER come from the germline V gene. This CDR3 region has 15 residues. The CDR3 loop reads CASSQDSAGNEKLFF. The CDR3 DNA is TGCGCCAGCAGCCAAGATAGCGCCGGCAATGAAAAACTGTTTTTT.

V is TRBV7-9 and J is TRBJ2-3; 9 positions agree with TRBD2. This CDR3 region has 15 residues. Losses at the gene ends were 5 bases for V and 2 bases for J; bases not matched to a gene: 5. In germline, CDR1 is SEHNR, CDR2 FQNEAQ (reference sequence). CDR3 DNA: TGTGCCAGCAGCCAGATAGCGGGGGCCACAGATACGCAGTATTTT. Its protein is CASSQIAGATDTQYF.

V gene TRBV28 combines with J gene TRBJ2-3; TRBD2 matches 15 bases. The V gene's germline CDR1 is MDHEN and CDR2 SYDVKM. V was clipped by 5 bases and J by 5 bases; unmatched bases: 11. The CDR3 loop spans 18 amino acids. The CDR3: CASSRTSGGAWGLDTQYF. Here the CDR3 DNA reads TGTGCCAGCAGTAGGACTAGCGGGGGGGCCTGGGGTTTAGATACGCAGTATTTT.

DNA for the CDR3: TGCGCCAGCAGTCAAAGATACGGAGAGACCCAGTACTTC. Amino acids: CASSQRYGETQYF. This rearrangement joins TRBV23-1 to TRBJ2-5; D uncertain. TRBV23-1 is recorded as an ORF, its role being uncertain. CDR3 length equals 13 residues. V was clipped by 2 bases and J by 4 bases, with 8 bases between them.

The chain couples TRBV18 to TRBJ2-5; 9 bases match TRBD1. V dropped 0 bases and J dropped 3; count of bases not matched to a gene: 2. CDR3 length: 15 amino acids. The germline V gene encodes CDR1 KGHSH and CDR2 LQKENI. For the CDR3, the DNA is TGTGCCAGCTCACCACCAGGGGACAGGGAAGAGACCCAGTACTTC. Its protein is CASSPPGDREETQYF.

The chain is built from TRBV19 and TRBJ1-5, with TRBD1 as a possible D gene (6 bases). This CDR3 is 14 amino acids long. V was shortened by 6 bases and J by 3 bases, with 12 bases between the two germline ends. Germline CDR1 reads LNHDA; CDR2 reads SQIVND (reference sequence). The CDR3 reads CASSYRQVNQPQHF. CDR3 in DNA: TGTGCCAGTAGCTACAGACAGGTCAATCAGCCCCAGCATTTT.

V and J are TRBV5-1 and TRBJ1-6; D uncertain. Germline V gene lookup returns CDR1 SGHRS and CDR2 YFSETQ. The ends were cut back, 0 bases at V and 10 bases at J, with 14 bases in the middle. This CDR3 has 15 amino acids. In DNA form, the CDR3 reads TGCGCCAGCAGCTTGGGTGAGACTGTTGGATCACCCCTCCACTTT. It codes for CASSLGETVGSPLHF.

J is TRBJ2-2 and V is TRBV5-5; 10 bases align to TRBD1. Germline CDR1 and CDR2: SGHKS and YYEKEE (reference sequence). The CDR3 totals 16 residues. The V gene end was trimmed by 2 bases and the J gene end by 4 bases; junction bases not matched to a gene: 5. The CDR3 DNA follows: TGTGCCAGCAGCTTAAGACAGGGGGCGGGCACCGGGGAGCTGTTTTTT. Its protein is CASSLRQGAGTGELFF.

The chain combines TRBV28 with TRBJ1-5; D unclear. Germline CDR1 MDHEN, CDR2 SYDVKM. The CDR3 is 17 amino acids. V was cut by 3 bases and J by 4 bases, with 19 bases left in between. Written as DNA, the CDR3 is TGTGCCAGCAGTTTTGGGTCAGGTTCGCGCTCGAATCAGCCCCAGCATTTT. Its translation: CASSFGSGSRSNQPQHF.

The rearrangement links TRBV12-3 or TRBV12-4 to TRBJ2-7; 8 nucleotides match TRBD2. The V and J ends lost 4 bases and 12 bases, in that order; junction bases with no gene match: 8. The CDR3 length is 12 residues. The CDR3 here is CASSYGGGEPYF. The CDR3 DNA follows: TGTGCCAGCAGTTACGGGGGGGGAGAACCGTACTTC.

This sequence joins TRBV7-2 and TRBJ2-5, with 12 bases identical to TRBD2. The CDR3 totals 17 residues. J gave up 9 bases and V 0 bases, and 11 bases lay outside the gene matches. Germline V gene data show CDR1 as SGHTA and CDR2 as FQGNSA. The CDR3 is CASSLARLAGVRAAQYF. Here the CDR3 DNA reads TGTGCCAGCAGCTTAGCCCGACTAGCGGGGGTTCGTGCGGCCCAGTACTTC.

V and J are TRBV2 and TRBJ2-5; D may be TRBD2 (6 bases). Germline loops: CDR1 SNHLY, CDR2 FYNNEI. The CDR3 totals 14 residues. Trimming pared 4 bases from V and 4 bases from J, leaving 13 bases between. CDR3 sequence reads: CASSGAEGGETQYF. The CDR3 DNA sequence: TGTGCCAGCAGTGGTGCGGAGGGTGGAGAGACCCAGTACTTC. Full variable domain (remainder filled in from reference TRBV2 and TRBJ2-5): EPEVTQTPSHQVTQMGQEVILRCVPISNHLYFYWYRQILGQKVEFLVSFYNNEISEKSEIFDDQFSVERPDGSNFTLKIRSTKLEDSAMYFCASSGAEGGETQYFGPGTRLLVL.